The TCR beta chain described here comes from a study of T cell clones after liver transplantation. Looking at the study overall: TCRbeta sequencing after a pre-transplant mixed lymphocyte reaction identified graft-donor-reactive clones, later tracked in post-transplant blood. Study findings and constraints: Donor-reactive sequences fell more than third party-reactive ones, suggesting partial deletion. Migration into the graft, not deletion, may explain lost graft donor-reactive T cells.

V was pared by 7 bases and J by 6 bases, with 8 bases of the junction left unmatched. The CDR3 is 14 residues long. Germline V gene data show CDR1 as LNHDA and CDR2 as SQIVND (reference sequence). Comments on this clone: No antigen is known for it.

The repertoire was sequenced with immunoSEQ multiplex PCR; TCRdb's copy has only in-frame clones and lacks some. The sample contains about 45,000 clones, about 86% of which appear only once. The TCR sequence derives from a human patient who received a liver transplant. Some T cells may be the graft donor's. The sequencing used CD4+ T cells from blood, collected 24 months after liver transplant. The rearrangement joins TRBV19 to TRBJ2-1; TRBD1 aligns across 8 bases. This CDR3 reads CASKPQGASNEQFF. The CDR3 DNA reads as TGTGCCAGTAAGCCCCAGGGGGCAAGCAATGAGCAGTTCTTC.